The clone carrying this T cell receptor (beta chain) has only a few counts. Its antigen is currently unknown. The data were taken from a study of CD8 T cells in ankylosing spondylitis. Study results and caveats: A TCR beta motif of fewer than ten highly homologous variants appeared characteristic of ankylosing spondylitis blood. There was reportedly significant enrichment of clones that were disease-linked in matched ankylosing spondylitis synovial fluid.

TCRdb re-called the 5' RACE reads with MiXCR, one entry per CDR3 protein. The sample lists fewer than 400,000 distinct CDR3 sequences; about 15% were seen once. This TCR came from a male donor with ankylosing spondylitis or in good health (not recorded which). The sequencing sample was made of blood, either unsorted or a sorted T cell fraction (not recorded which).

The CDR3 here is CSARDPTRLAGINNEQFF. The CDR3 DNA is TGCAGTGCTAGAGATCCGACTAGACTAGCGGGGATAAACAATGAGCAGTTCTTC. The chain is built from TRBV20-1 and TRBJ2-1; 11 bases agree with TRBD2. J gave up 5 bases and V 0 bases, and 12 bases lay outside the gene matches. The CDR3 spans 18 residues. In germline, CDR1 is DFQATT, CDR2 SNEGSKA (reference sequence).